These 22 T cell receptor beta chains share one sample of origin, sequenced in a study of beta chain features in type 1 diabetes. Findings and limits, study-wide: For Type 1 diabetes patients, all four CD4+ subsets carried TCRB CDR3s that were moderately but significantly shorter.

No antigen has been identified for these receptors. Since all of the isolated RNA was reverse transcribed, expressed TCRB transcripts were what got sequenced. Method: immunoSEQ multiplex PCR; TCRdb's copy keeps in-frame clones and lacks some. The data contain 600,000 to 700,000 clones, around 11% of them singletons. The sequenced sample was naive CD4+ T cells from blood. The receptors derive from a man between 25 and 39 years old with type 1 diabetes.

This clone was seen a few times. This sequence joins TRBV7-9 and TRBJ1-5; a possible D gene is TRBD1 (6 bases). Trimming cost V 1 base and J 7 bases, with 17 bases left between them. The CDR3 consists of 16 residues. Germline V lookup: CDR1 SEHNR, CDR2 FQNEAQ (reference sequence). The CDR3 DNA follows: TGTGCCAGCAGCTTAGTCTCGGCAGGGGCAGGCCAGCCCCAGCATTTT. Its protein is CASSLVSAGAGQPQHF. Full variable domain (outside the CDR3, taken from reference TRBV7-9 and TRBJ1-5): DTGVSQNPRHKITKRGQNVTFRCDPISEHNRLYWYRQTLGQGPEFLTYFQNEAQLEKSRLLSDRFSAERPKGSFSTLEIQRTEQGDSAMYLCASSLVSAGAGQPQHFGDGTRLSIL.

The V gene is TRBV9, the J gene TRBJ2-1, with TRBD2 identical over 9 bases. CDR3 length: 16 residues. Germline V CDR1 and CDR2: SGDLS, YYNGEE. V lost 0 bases to trimming and J lost 3 bases; unmatched junction nucleotides: 4. The CDR3 DNA follows: TGTGCCAGCAGCGTAGGTGAGCGGGGGGACTACAATGAGCAGTTCTTC. It codes for CASSVGERGDYNEQFF.

The chain recombines TRBV7-9 with TRBJ2-7, with no clear D. Per germline, CDR1 SEHNR and CDR2 FQNEAQ (reference sequence). The CDR3 length is 14 residues. V gave up 5 bases and J gave up 0 bases, with 11 bases separating them. CDR3: CASSLETASYEQYF. In DNA, the CDR3 is TGTGCCAGCAGCCTCGAAACAGCCTCCTACGAGCAGTACTTC.

J is TRBJ2-5 and V is TRBV10-3, with D possibly called TRBD1 or TRBD2 (5 bases each). CDR3 length equals 15 residues. Germline CDR1 is ENHRY and CDR2 is SYGVKD. V was cut by 6 bases and J by 2 bases, with 16 bases left in between. The CDR3 DNA reads TGTGCCATCAGGACAGCGGCCGAAAGTCAAGAGACCCAGTACTTC. It codes for CAIRTAAESQETQYF.

J is TRBJ2-3 and V is TRBV6-5, with 7 bases fitting TRBD1. CDR3 length: 14 amino acids. The germline V gene encodes CDR1 MNHEY and CDR2 SVGAGI. Trimming cost V 6 bases and J 4 bases; bases outside gene matches: 7. This CDR3 reads CASRETGPADTQYF. The CDR3 DNA follows: TGTGCCAGCAGGGAGACAGGGCCGGCAGATACGCAGTATTTT.

The sample holds a few counts of this clone. The rearrangement links TRBV18 to TRBJ2-5, with a possible D match to TRBD2 (6 bases). Germline V lookup: CDR1 KGHSH, CDR2 LQKENI. The CDR3 contains 12 residues. V lost 8 bases, J lost 4 bases, and 11 bases lay in between. Here the CDR3 reads CASGPGGETQYF. The CDR3 DNA reads TGTGCCAGCGGGCCCGGGGGAGAGACCCAGTACTTC.

A few counts support this clone. This chain joins TRBV13 and TRBJ1-2; TRBD1 aligns across 8 bases. With 3 bases clipped from V and 1 base from J, the junction kept 10 bases outside the gene matches. CDR3 length equals 17 residues. Germline lookup yields CDR1 PRHDT and CDR2 FYEKMQ (reference sequence). In DNA, the CDR3 is TGTGCCAGCAGCTTTCCCGGACAGGGATTCGGTAACTATGGCTACACCTTC. Its translation is CASSFPGQGFGNYGYTF.

Remarks on this clone: The sample has other DNA sequences that encode this CDR3 too. V gene TRBV7-9 combines with J gene TRBJ2-1, with D unresolved. The CDR3 extends over 15 amino acids. In germline, CDR1 is SEHNR, CDR2 FQNEAQ (reference sequence). V was trimmed by 5 bases and J by 0 bases, leaving 11 bases between them. The CDR3 coding sequence is TGTGCCAGCAGCCTTGTAGGAAGCTCCTACAATGAGCAGTTCTTC. Protein: CASSLVGSSYNEQFF. Supplemented by reference TRBV7-9 and TRBJ2-1, the full variable domain reads DTGVSQNPRHKITKRGQNVTFRCDPISEHNRLYWYRQTLGQGPEFLTYFQNEAQLEKSRLLSDRFSAERPKGSFSTLEIQRTEQGDSAMYLCASSLVGSSYNEQFFGPGTRLTVL.

V gene TRBV7-2 combines with J gene TRBJ2-3; D unresolved. V was cut by 0 bases and J by 2 bases, with 6 bases left in between. CDR1 and CDR2 (germline): SGHTA, FQGNSA. The length of the CDR3 is 14 residues. CDR3 in amino acids: CASSLATTTDTQYF. The DNA of the CDR3 is TGTGCCAGCAGCTTAGCGACGACCACAGATACGCAGTATTTT.

The count of this clone is one. The chain employs TRBV2 and TRBJ1-4; 7 bases line up with TRBD1. Germline lookup yields CDR1 SNHLY and CDR2 FYNNEI. This CDR3 comprises 12 residues. V was clipped by 6 bases and J by 8 bases; unmatched bases: 3. The CDR3 protein is CASRTGREKLFF. In DNA form, the CDR3 reads TGTGCCAGCAGGACAGGGAGGGAAAAACTGTTTTTT.

V usage is TRBV30 and J usage is TRBJ2-7, with D possibly matching TRBD1 (5 bases). CDR1 and CDR2 from the germline V gene are GTSNPN and SVGIG (reference sequence). The CDR3 consists of 12 residues. V gave up 2 bases and J gave up 2 bases, with 7 bases separating them. CDR3 sequence (DNA): TGTGCCTGGAGTCCAGGGCCCTACGAGCAGTACTTC. Translation: CAWSPGPYEQYF.

The V gene is TRBV6-1, the J gene TRBJ1-5; D ambiguous. Germline lookup yields CDR1 MNHNS and CDR2 SASEGT. This CDR3 spans 15 amino acids. The V end was cut by 0 bases, the J end by 1 base, with 7 bases between. Written as DNA, the CDR3 is TGTGCCAGCAGTGAAGCGCCTGGAAGCAATCAGCCCCAGCATTTT. Protein sequence: CASSEAPGSNQPQHF.

This clone was detected only a few times. The chain employs TRBV9 and TRBJ2-7; no clear D. Germline CDR1 is SGDLS and CDR2 is YYNGEE. V was cut by 0 bases and J by 1 base, with 8 bases left in between. There are 14 residues in the CDR3. The CDR3 loop is CASSVAPSSYEQYF. Here the CDR3 DNA reads TGTGCCAGCAGCGTAGCTCCCTCTTCCTACGAGCAGTACTTC.

This rearrangement joins TRBV9 to TRBJ2-1; 9 bases agree with TRBD2. This CDR3 is built from 15 residues. CDR1 is SGDLS and CDR2 is YYNGEE in the germline V gene. After removal of 4 bases from V and 2 bases from J, the junction contained 4 bases not matched to a gene. Here the CDR3 reads CASSTAGGTYNEQFF. CDR3 sequence (DNA): TGTGCCAGCAGCACAGCGGGGGGCACCTACAATGAGCAGTTCTTC. The full variable domain, its missing parts supplied by reference TRBV9 and TRBJ2-1, is DSGVTQTPKHLITATGQRVTLRCSPRSGDLSVYWYQQSLDQGLQFLIQYYNGEERAKGNILERFSAQQFPDLHSELNLSSLELGDSALYFCASSTAGGTYNEQFFGPGTRLTVL.

This clone was observed a few times. DNA of the CDR3: TGCAGCGTCGCTACAGGGTTCTCTGGGGCCAACGTCCTGACTTTC. Its protein is CSVATGFSGANVLTF. V and J are TRBV29-1 and TRBJ2-6, with D possibly matching TRBD1 (6 bases). Per the germline V gene, CDR1 is SQVTM and CDR2 is ANQGSEA. CDR3 size: 15 residues. Trimming stripped 6 bases from V and 0 bases from J, with 12 bases between.

This clone was found a few times. The V and J genes are TRBV7-2 and TRBJ2-1, with 8 bases identical to TRBD1. The CDR3 runs 16 residues. J was trimmed by 15 bases and V by 5 bases; bases with no gene match: 21. Germline CDR1 is SGHTA and CDR2 is FQGNSA. The CDR3 is CASSAGATGTGTGPFF. DNA of the CDR3: TGTGCCAGCAGCGCTGGGGCCACAGGAACCGGGACAGGACCGTTCTTC. The full variable domain, with the rest looked up from reference TRBV7-2 and TRBJ2-1, is GAGVSQSPSNKVTEKGKDVELRCDPISGHTALYWYRQSLGQGLEFLIYFQGNSAPDKSGLPSDRFSAERTGGSVSTLTIQRTQQEDSAVYLCASSAGATGTGTGPFFGPGTRLTVL.

This rearrangement joins TRBV6-5 to TRBJ2-1, with TRBD1 matching 9 bases. This CDR3 spans 15 amino acids. V trimming: 2 bases; J trimming: 5 bases; junction bases outside the gene matches: 4. The germline gives CDR1 MNHEY, CDR2 SVGAGI. The CDR3 reads CASSYRGTGNNEQFF. The CDR3 nucleotides read TGTGCCAGCAGTTACCGGGGGACAGGGAACAATGAGCAGTTCTTC.

This clone was picked up a small number of times. V and J are TRBV28 and TRBJ1-1; D gene uncertain. There are 15 residues in the CDR3. Germline assignment: CDR1 MDHEN and CDR2 SYDVKM. Trimming removed 5 bases from V and 1 base from J, with 14 bases in between. CDR3 sequence reads: CASSTPKGSNTEAFF. The DNA for the CDR3 is TGTGCCAGCAGTACGCCCAAGGGCTCGAACACTGAAGCTTTCTTT.

The table lists this clone with a few counts. The chain carries TRBV11-2 and TRBJ2-1, with no clear D. This CDR3 has 14 amino acids. Germline CDR1 SGHAT, CDR2 FQNNGV. V was shortened by 1 base and J by 5 bases, with 9 bases between the two germline ends. DNA of the CDR3: TGTGCCAGCAGCTTAGCACAGAGTAACAATGAGCAGTTCTTC. It encodes CASSLAQSNNEQFF. Full variable domain (missing parts from reference TRBV11-2 and TRBJ2-1): EAGVAQSPRYKIIEKRQSVAFWCNPISGHATLYWYQQILGQGPKLLIQFQNNGVVDDSQLPKDRFSAERLKGVDSTLKIQPAKLEDSAVYLCASSLAQSNNEQFFGPGTRLTVL.

This clone showed up just a few times. The CDR3 DNA reads TGTGCCAGCAGCGGTCCTCCCGGGACGCGGAATGAAAAACTGTTTTTT. Protein sequence: CASSGPPGTRNEKLFF. The V and J genes are TRBV9 and TRBJ1-4, with D perhaps TRBD1 (5 bases). Germline assignment: CDR1 SGDLS and CDR2 YYNGEE. This CDR3 contains 16 residues. Trimming left V 3 bases short and J 5 bases short, with 17 bases between.

Of note for this clone: Additional DNA sequences in this sample encode the identical CDR3. The chain is built from TRBV9 and TRBJ2-5; D is uncertain. V was trimmed by 0 bases and J by 1 base, leaving 7 bases between them. CDR1 and CDR2 from the germline V gene are SGDLS and YYNGEE. The CDR3 length is 14 residues. CDR3 nucleotide sequence: TGTGCCAGCAGCGTAGTCGGTTCCCAAGAGACCCAGTACTTC. This sequence encodes CASSVVGSQETQYF.

This chain connects TRBV6-6 to TRBJ1-1; no clear D. V dropped 7 bases and J dropped 10 bases, with 13 bases sitting between them. CDR3 length: 11 amino acids. Germline-derived CDR1 and CDR2 are MNHNY and SVGAGI (reference sequence). DNA of the CDR3: TGTGCCAGCACCACAATAGAAGGAGCTTTCTTT. Protein: CASTTIEGAFF.